Detailed here is one T cell receptor beta chain. This record comes from a study of blood T cell repertoires in COVID-19. For the study at large: Sources were T cells, B-cell-depleted T cells, or PBMCs; the material itself was cDNA or gDNA.

Generated by immunoSEQ multiplex PCR, the TCRdb table keeps only in-frame clones and is missing some. The sample contains around 250,000 clones, over 75% of which appear only once. This CDR3 spans 17 amino acids. Germline loops: CDR1 MNHGY, CDR2 SAAAGT. J lost 4 bases, V lost 5 bases, and 8 bases had no gene match. The sequencing input was PBMCs or T cells enriched from blood (not recorded which). The clonotype originates from a woman aged 50 to 60 who had recovered from COVID-19. The chain combines TRBV6-8 with TRBJ2-1; TRBD2 agrees at 13 bases. CDR3 region: CASSPGLTSGRYNEQFF. The CDR3 DNA follows: TGTGCCAGCAGTCCGGGGCTGACTAGCGGGAGGTACAATGAGCAGTTCTTC.